Listed here is a single TCR beta chain. Its cognate antigen is unknown. At the deep level, the assay was run. Sequenced by immunoSEQ multiplex PCR; TCRdb stores in-frame clones only, minus some. This table holds 100,000 to 130,000 clones, about 70% found once. CDR1 is MNHEY, CDR2 SVGAGI, per germline. The CDR3 length is 15 residues. V lost 4 bases, J lost 2 bases, and 13 bases lay in between. This sample was taken from a study of shared clonotypes between healthy human individuals. Findings and caveats of the study: The diversity represented, both genetic and in exposure history, was limited by few donors. Only blood was sampled; tissue repertoires likely differ.

The source material was memory CD8+ T cells sorted from blood. The subset was: CD45RO+ cells pooled with CCR7-negative TemRA cells. This sequence originates from a woman aged 25 to 45 in good health. The chain links TRBV6-5 to TRBJ2-3; the D gene is possibly TRBD1 (6 bases). The CDR3 nucleotides read TGTGCCAGCAGTTTACGGGGACACCTCACAGATACGCAGTATTTT. It encodes CASSLRGHLTDTQYF.